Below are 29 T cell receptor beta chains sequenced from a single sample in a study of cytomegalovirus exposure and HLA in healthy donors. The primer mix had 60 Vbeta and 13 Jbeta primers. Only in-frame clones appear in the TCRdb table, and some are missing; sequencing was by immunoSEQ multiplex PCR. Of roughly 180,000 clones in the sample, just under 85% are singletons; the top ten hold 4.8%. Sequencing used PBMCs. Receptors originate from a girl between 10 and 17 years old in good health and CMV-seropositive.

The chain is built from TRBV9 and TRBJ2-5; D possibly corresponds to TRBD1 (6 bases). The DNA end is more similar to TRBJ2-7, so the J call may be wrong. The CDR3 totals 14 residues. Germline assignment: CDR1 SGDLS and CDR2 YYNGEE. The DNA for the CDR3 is TGTGCCAGCAGCGTAGACCAGGGGCCCTACGAGCAGTACTTC. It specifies CASSVDQGPYEQYF.

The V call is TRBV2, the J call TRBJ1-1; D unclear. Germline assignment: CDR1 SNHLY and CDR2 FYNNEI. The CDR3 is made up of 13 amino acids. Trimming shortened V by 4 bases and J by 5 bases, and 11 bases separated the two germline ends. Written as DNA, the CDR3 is TGTGCCAGCAGTGCTATAGGAGGGACTGAAGCTTTCTTT. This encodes CASSAIGGTEAFF.

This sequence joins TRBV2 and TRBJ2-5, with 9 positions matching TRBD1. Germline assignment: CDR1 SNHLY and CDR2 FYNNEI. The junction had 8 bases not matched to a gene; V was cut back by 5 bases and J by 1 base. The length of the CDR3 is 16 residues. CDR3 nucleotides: TGTGCCAGCAGTCAAAGGGACAGGGCCTCCCAAGAGACCCAGTACTTC. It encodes CASSQRDRASQETQYF.

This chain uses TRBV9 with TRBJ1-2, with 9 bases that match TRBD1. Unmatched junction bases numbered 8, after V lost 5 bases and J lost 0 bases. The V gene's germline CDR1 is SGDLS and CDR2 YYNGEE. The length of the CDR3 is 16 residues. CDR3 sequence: CASSRRTGATNYGYTF. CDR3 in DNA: TGTGCCAGCAGTAGAAGGACAGGGGCAACTAACTATGGCTACACCTTC.

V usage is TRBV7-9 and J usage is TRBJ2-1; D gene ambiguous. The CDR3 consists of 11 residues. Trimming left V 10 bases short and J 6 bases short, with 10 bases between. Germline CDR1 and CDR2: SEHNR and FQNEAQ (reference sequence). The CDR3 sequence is CATSYSNEQFF. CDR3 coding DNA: TGTGCCACCTCCTACTCCAATGAGCAGTTCTTC.

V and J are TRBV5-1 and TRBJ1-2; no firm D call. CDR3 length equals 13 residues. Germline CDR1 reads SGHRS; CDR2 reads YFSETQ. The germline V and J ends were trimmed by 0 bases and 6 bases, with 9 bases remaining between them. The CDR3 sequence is CASSLGPNNGYTF. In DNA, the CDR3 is TGCGCCAGCAGCTTGGGGCCCAACAATGGCTACACCTTC.

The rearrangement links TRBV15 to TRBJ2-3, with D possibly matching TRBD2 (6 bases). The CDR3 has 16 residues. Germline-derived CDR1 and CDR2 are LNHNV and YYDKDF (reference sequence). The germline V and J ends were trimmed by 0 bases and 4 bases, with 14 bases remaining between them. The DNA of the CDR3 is TGTGCCACCAGCAGAGAGGGAGGTAATCCGGCAGATACGCAGTATTTT. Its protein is CATSREGGNPADTQYF.

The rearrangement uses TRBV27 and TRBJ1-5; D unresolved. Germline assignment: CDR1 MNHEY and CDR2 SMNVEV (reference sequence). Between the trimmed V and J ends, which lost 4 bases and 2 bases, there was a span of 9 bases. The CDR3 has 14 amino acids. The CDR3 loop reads CASSSYLGNQPQHF. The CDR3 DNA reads TGTGCCAGCAGTTCTTACTTGGGCAATCAGCCCCAGCATTTT.

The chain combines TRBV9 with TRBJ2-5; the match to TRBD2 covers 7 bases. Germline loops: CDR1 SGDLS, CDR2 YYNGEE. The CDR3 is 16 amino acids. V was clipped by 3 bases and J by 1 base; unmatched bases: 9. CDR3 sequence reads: CASSGTAGRGQETQYF. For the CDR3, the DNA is TGTGCCAGCAGCGGTACCGCTGGGAGGGGCCAAGAGACCCAGTACTTC. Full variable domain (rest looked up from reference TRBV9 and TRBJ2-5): DSGVTQTPKHLITATGQRVTLRCSPRSGDLSVYWYQQSLDQGLQFLIQYYNGEERAKGNILERFSAQQFPDLHSELNLSSLELGDSALYFCASSGTAGRGQETQYFGPGTRLLVL.

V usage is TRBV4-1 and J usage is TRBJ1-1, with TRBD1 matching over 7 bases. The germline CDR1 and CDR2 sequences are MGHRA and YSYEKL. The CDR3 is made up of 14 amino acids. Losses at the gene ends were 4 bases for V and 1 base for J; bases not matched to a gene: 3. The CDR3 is CASSLQGRNTEAFF. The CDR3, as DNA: TGCGCCAGCAGCCTACAGGGGCGGAACACTGAAGCTTTCTTT.

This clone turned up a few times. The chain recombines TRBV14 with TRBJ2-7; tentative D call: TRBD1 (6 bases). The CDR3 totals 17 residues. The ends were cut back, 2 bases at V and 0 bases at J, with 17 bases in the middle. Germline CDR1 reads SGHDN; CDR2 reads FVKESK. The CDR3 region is CASSQFTFTGSSYEQYF. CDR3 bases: TGTGCCAGCAGCCAATTTACGTTTACAGGGAGCTCCTACGAGCAGTACTTC.

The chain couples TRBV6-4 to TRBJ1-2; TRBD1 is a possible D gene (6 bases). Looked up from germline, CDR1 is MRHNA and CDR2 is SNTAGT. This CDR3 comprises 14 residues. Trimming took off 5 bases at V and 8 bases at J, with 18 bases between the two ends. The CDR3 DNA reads TGTGCCAGCAGTCCTAACTCAGGGGTCGGCGGCTACACCTTC. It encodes CASSPNSGVGGYTF.

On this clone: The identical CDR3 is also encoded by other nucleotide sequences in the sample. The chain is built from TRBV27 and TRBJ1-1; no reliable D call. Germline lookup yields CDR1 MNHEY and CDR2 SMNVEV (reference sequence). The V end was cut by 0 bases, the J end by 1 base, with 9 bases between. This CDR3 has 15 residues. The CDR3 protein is CASSLSYGANTEAFF. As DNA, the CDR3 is TGTGCCAGCAGTTTATCGTATGGAGCGAACACTGAAGCTTTCTTT.

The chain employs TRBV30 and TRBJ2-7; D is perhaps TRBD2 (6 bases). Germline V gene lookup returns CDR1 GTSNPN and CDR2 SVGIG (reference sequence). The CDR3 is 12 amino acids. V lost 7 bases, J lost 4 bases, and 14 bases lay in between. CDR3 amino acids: CALSGDGYEQYF. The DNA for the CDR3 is TGTGCCTTGTCGGGGGACGGGTACGAGCAGTACTTC.

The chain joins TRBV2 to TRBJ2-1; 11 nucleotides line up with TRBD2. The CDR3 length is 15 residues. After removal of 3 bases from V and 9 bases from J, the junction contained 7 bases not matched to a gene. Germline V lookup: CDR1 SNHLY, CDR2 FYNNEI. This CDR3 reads CASSERGLAGGEQFF. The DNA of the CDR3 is TGTGCCAGCAGTGAGCGGGGGCTAGCGGGGGGTGAGCAGTTCTTC.

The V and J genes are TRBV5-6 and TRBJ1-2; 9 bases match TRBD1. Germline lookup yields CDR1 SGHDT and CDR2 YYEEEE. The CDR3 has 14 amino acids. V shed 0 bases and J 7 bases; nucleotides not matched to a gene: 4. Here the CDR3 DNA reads TGTGCCAGCAGCTTGGAACAGGGGGCGCGTGGCTACACCTTC. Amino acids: CASSLEQGARGYTF.

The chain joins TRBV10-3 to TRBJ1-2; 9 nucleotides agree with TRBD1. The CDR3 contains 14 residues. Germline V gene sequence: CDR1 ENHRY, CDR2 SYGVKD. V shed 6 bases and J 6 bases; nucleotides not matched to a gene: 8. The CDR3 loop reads CAISPGQGGDGYTF. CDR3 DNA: TGTGCCATCAGCCCGGGACAGGGTGGGGATGGCTACACCTTC.

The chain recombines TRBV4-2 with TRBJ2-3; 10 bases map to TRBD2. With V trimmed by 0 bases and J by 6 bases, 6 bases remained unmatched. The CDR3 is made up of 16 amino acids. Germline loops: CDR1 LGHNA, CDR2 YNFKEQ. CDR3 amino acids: CASSQDGLAVEDTQYF. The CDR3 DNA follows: TGTGCCAGCAGCCAAGATGGACTAGCGGTGGAGGATACGCAGTATTTT.

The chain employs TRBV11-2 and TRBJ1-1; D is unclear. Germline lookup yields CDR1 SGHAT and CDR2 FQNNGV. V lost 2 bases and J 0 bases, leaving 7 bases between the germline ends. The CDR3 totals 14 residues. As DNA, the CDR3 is TGTGCCAGCAGCTTATCAGAAATGAACACTGAAGCTTTCTTT. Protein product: CASSLSEMNTEAFF. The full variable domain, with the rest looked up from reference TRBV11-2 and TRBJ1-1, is EAGVAQSPRYKIIEKRQSVAFWCNPISGHATLYWYQQILGQGPKLLIQFQNNGVVDDSQLPKDRFSAERLKGVDSTLKIQPAKLEDSAVYLCASSLSEMNTEAFFGQGTRLTVV.

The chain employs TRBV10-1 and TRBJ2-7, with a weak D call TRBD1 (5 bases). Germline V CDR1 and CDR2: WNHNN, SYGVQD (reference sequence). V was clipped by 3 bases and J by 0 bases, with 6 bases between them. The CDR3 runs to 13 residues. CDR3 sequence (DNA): TGCGCCAGCAGTGAAGGGGACTCCTACGAGCAGTACTTC. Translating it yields CASSEGDSYEQYF.

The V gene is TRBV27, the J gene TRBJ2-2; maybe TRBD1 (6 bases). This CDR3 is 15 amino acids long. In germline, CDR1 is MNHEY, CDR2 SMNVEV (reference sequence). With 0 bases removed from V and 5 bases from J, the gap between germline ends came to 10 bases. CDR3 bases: TGTGCCAGCAGTTTATCAGGGGGTCGGACCGGGGAGCTGTTTTTT. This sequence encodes CASSLSGGRTGELFF.

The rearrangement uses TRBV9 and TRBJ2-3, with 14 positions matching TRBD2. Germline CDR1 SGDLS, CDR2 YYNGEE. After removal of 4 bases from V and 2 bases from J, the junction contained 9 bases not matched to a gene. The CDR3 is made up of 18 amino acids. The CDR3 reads CASSTRTSGGPDTDTQYF. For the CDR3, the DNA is TGTGCCAGCAGCACCCGGACTAGCGGGGGGCCAGACACAGATACGCAGTATTTT.

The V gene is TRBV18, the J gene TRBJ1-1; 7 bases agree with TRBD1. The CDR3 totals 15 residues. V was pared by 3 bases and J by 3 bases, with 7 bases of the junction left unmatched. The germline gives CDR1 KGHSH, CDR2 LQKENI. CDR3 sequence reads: CASSPPTGTYTEAFF. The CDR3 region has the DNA TGTGCCAGCTCACCCCCGACAGGGACTTACACTGAAGCTTTCTTT.

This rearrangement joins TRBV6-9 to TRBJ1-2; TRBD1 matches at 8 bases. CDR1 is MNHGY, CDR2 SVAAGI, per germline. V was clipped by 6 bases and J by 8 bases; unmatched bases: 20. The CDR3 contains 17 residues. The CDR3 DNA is TGTGCCAGCAGGGGGACAGGCCTTTTTCGAACCTCGGGGGGCTACACCTTC. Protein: CASRGTGLFRTSGGYTF.

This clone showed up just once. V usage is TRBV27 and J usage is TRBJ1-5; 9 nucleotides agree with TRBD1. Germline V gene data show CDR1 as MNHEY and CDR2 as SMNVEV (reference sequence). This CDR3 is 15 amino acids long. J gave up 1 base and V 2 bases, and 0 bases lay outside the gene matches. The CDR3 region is CASSLTGGSNQPQHF. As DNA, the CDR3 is TGTGCCAGCAGTTTAACAGGGGGCAGCAATCAGCCCCAGCATTTT.

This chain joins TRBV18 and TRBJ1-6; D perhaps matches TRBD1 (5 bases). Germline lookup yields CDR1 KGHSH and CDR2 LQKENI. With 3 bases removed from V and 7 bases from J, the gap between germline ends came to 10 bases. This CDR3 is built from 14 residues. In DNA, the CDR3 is TGTGCCAGCTCACCCATACAGGAGAATTCACCCCTCCACTTT. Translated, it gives CASSPIQENSPLHF.

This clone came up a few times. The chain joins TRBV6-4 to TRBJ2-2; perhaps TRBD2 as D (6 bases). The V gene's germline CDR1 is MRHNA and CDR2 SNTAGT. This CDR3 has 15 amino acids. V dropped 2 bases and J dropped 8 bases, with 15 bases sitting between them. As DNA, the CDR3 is TGTGCCAGCAGTGACCAGGGACTTCCCAGGGGGGAGCTGTTTTTT. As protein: CASSDQGLPRGELFF.

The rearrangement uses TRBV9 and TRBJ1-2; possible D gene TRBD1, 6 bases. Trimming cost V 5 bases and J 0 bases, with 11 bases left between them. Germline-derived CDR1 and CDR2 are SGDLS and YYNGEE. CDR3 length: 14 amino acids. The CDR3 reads CASSGGPPNYGYTF. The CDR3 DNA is TGTGCCAGCAGTGGGGGCCCCCCTAACTATGGCTACACCTTC.

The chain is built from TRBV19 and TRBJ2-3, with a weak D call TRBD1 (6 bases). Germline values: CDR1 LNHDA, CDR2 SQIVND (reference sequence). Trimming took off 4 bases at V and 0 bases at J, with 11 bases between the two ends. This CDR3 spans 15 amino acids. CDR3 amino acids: CASSTRQASTDTQYF. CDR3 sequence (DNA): TGTGCCAGTAGTACCCGACAGGCCAGCACAGATACGCAGTATTTT.